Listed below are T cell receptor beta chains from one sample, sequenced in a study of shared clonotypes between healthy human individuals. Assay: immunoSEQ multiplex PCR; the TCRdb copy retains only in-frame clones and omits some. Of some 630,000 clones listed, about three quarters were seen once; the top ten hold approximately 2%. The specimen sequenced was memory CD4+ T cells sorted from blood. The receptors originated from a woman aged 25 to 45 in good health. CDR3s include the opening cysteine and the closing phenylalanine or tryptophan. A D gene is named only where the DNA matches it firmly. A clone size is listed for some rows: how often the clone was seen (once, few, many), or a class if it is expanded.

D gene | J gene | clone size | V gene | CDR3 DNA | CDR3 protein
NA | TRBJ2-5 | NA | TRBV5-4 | TGTGCCAGCAGCCGGGGAGGGGGCTTTAGGGAGACCCAGTACTTC | CASSRGGGFRETQYF
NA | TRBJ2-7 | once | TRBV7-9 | TGTGCCAGCGTTCCAGGCACATCACCCCTGGTCGAGCAGTACTTC | CASVPGTSPLVEQYF
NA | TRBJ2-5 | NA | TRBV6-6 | TGTGCCAGCAGTTACCCACCCCCGGGTAGGGAGACCCAGTACTTC | CASSYPPPGRETQYF
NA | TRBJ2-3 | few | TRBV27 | TGTGCCAGCAGGGCGAGACGGGAGTCGTTGGATACGCAGTATTTT | CASRARRESLDTQYF
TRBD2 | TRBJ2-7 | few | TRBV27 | TGTGCCAGCAGTTTAGGCCCCAGCGGGATCAACGAGCAGTACTTC | CASSLGPSGINEQYF
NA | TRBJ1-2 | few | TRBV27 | TGTGCCAGCAGACAGGGACTGCGCTATGGCTACACCTTC | CASRQGLRYGYTF
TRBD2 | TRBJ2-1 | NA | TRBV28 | TGTGCCAGCAGTTTAGAGAGCGGGAGCTCCTACAATGAGCAGTTCTTC | CASSLESGSSYNEQFF
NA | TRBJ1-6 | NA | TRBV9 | TGTGCCAGCAGCGTAGGGGACCGAGAGAATTCACCCCTCCACTTT | CASSVGDRENSPLHF
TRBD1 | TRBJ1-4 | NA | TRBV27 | TGTGCCAGCAGTCGTAAACCGGACAGGGGGAGAGAAAAACTGTTTTTT | CASSRKPDRGREKLFF
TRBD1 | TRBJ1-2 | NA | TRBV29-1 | TGCAGCGTTGGGATCGGGACAGCTTATGGCTACACCTTC | CSVGIGTAYGYTF
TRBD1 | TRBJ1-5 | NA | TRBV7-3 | TGTGCCAGCAGCTTAACGTTGGCCAGGGGGGATCAGCCCCAGCATTTT | CASSLTLARGDQPQHF
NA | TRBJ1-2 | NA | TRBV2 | TGTGCCAGCAGTAGCCGAGGGGGTAACTATGGCTACACCTTC | CASSSRGGNYGYTF
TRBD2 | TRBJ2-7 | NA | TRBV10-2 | TGCGCCAGCAGTGAGGAGCGGGGAACCTACGAGCAGTACTTC | CASSEERGTYEQYF
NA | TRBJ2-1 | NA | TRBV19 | TGTGCCAGTAACCCGGGGCACGGCTATGAGCAGTTCTTC | CASNPGHGYEQFF
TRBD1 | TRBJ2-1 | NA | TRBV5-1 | TGCGCCAGCAGCAAGGACAGGGGGAACAATGAGCAGTTCTTC | CASSKDRGNNEQFF
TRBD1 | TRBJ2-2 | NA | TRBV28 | TGTGCCAGCAGAGAACTCCGGACAGGGAACACCGGGGAGCTGTTTTTT | CASRELRTGNTGELFF
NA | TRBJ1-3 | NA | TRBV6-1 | TGTGCCAGCAGTAAGGGCAACTCTGGAAACACCATATATTTT | CASSKGNSGNTIYF
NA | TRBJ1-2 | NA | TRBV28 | TGTGCCAGCAGTTTAACTTTTGGGGTGGTCACCTTC | CASSLTFGVVTF
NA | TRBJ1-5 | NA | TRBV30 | TGTGCCTGGATCAGCTTTCGGAGGTGCCAGCCCCAGCATTTT | CAWISFRRCQPQHF
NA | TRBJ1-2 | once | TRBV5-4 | TGTGCCAGCAGCTTTGGATCCTCAGGATATGGCTACACCTTC | CASSFGSSGYGYTF
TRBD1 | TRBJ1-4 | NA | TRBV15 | TGTGCCACCAGCAGAGATAGGGGCAGGGGGCGTGAAAAACTGTTTTTT | CATSRDRGRGREKLFF
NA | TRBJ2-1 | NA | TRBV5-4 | TGTGCCAGCAGCTCTCTAATGGGTGAGCAGTTCTTC | CASSSLMGEQFF
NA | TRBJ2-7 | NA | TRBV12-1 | TGTGCCAGCAGCTTTGCGCTGAGAACAGGTCTGGGAGAGTACTTC | CASSFALRTGLGEYF
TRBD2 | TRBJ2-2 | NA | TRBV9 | TGTGCCAGCAGCGTAGTTGATAGCGGGAACCCGGACACCGGGGAGCTGTTTTTT | CASSVVDSGNPDTGELFF
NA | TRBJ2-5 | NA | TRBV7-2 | TGTGCCAGCAGCCGCCTTTGGGAAGAGACCCAGTACTTC | CASSRLWEETQYF
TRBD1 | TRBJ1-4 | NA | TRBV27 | TGTGCCAGCGGGGACAGGGGTGCAACTAATGAAAAACTGTTTTTT | CASGDRGATNEKLFF
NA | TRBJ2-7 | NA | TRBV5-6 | TGTGCCAGCAGCCGGTCCCTCCACGAGCAGTACTTC | CASSRSLHEQYF
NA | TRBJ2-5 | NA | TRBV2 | TGTGCCAGCTCCCGGCGGGCGGAGACCCAGTACTTC | CASSRRAETQYF
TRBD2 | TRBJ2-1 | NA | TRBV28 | TGTGCCAGCACCCCTGGGGGGGGGACGATCCAAAGTGAGCAGTTCTTC | CASTPGGGTIQSEQFF
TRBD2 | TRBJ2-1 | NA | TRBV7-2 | TGTGCCAGCAGCCCCGCCCGGACTAGCGGGACGTACAGGAATGAGCAGTTCTTC | CASSPARTSGTYRNEQFF
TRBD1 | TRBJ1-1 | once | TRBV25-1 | TGTGCCAGCAGTGAATTCCGCCCGGACAGGGAAAACACTGAAGCTTTCTTT | CASSEFRPDRENTEAFF
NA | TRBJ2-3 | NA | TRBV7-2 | TGTGCCAGCAGCCTAGCGAACACAGATACGCAGTATTTT | CASSLANTDTQYF
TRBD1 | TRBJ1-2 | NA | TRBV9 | TGTGCCAGCAGCACCGTTACAGGGGAGGAGGGCTACACCTTC | CASSTVTGEEGYTF
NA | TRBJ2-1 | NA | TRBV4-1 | TGCGCCAGCAGACAAGCCGGGGGTGTTGGTTTTTTCTTC | CASRQAGGVGFFF
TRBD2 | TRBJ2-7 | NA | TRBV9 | TGTGCCAGCAGCGTGGCCCCTAGCGGGAGTCAGTACGAGCAGTACTTC | CASSVAPSGSQYEQYF
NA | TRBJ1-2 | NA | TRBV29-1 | TGCAGCGCCACCCGGGATCCTAACTATGGCTACACCTTC | CSATRDPNYGYTF
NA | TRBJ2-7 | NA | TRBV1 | TGCACCAGCAGCCAAGCCGGGACTTTCCACCCCTACGAGCAGTACTTC | CTSSQAGTFHPYEQYF
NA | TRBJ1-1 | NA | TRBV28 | TGTGCCAGCAGGTCCTCCTCGGGGCGAGCTTTCTTT | CASRSSSGRAFF
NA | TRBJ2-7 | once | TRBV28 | TGTGCCAGCAGTTCGCCCCAGGACGAGGGGCAGTACTTC | CASSSPQDEGQYF
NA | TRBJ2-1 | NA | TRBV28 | TGTGCCAGCAGTCCGCAACGGGGCCTGCTCAGTGAGCAGTTCTTC | CASSPQRGLLSEQFF
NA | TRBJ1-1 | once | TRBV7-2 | TGTGCCAGCAGCCCGACGGCCATGAACACTGAAGCTTTCTTT | CASSPTAMNTEAFF
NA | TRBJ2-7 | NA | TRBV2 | TGTGCCAGCAGTGTCGGAGGCGGCGGCTCCTACGAGCAGTACTTC | CASSVGGGGSYEQYF
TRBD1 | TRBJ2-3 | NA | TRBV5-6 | TGTGCCAGCAGCTCCCGAACAGGGGGCAATGCAGATACGCAGTATTTT | CASSSRTGGNADTQYF
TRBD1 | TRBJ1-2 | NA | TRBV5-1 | TGCGCCAGCAGCGTCGACAGGGGGGACCGGAACACCTTC | CASSVDRGDRNTF
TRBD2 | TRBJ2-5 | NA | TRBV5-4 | TGTGCCAGCAGCTTCGGAGGGACTAGCGGGAGGGCCGGGGTCCGGGAGACCCAGTACTTC | CASSFGGTSGRAGVRETQYF
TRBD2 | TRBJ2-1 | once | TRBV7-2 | TGTGCCAGCAGCTTAGTCGCTAGCGGGAGTAGCTCCTACAATGAGCAGTTCTTC | CASSLVASGSSSYNEQFF
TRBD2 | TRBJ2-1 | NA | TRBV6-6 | TGTGCCAGCAGTTCCCGGGAGGGCTACAATGAGCAGTTCTTC | CASSSREGYNEQFF
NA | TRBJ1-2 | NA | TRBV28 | TGTGCCAGCAGTTCTAACAGGGCTGGCTACACCTTC | CASSSNRAGYTF
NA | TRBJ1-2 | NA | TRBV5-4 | TGTGCCAGCAGTCTGGATTGGGACTATGGCTACACCTTC | CASSLDWDYGYTF
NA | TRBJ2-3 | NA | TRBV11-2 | TGTGCCAGCAGCTTAGTAGGGCAGAGGGGCACAGATACGCAGTATTTT | CASSLVGQRGTDTQYF
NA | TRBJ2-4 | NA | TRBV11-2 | TGTGCCAGCAGCTTTACCGGGGGGACAGAAAACATTCAGTACTTC | CASSFTGGTENIQYF
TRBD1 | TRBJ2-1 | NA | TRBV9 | TGTGCCAGCAGCGTAGGGGGACAGGGAGGTGAGCAGTTCTTC | CASSVGGQGGEQFF
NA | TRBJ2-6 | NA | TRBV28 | TGTGCCAGCAGGGGAGCTAACGTCCTGACTTTC | CASRGANVLTF
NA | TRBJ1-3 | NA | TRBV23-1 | TGCGCCAGCAGTCAGTCGAGGGCAGGGTATGGAAACACCATATATTTT | CASSQSRAGYGNTIYF
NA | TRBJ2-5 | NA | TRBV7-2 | TGTGCCAGCAGCGGCCCGTCGGGGGATCCCCAGTACTTC | CASSGPSGDPQYF
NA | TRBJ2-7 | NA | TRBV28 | TGTGCCAGCAGACGACCTGAAACCTACGAGCAGTACTTC | CASRRPETYEQYF
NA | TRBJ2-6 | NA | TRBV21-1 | TGTGCCAGCAGCAAACGGGAGACTACGTCTGGGGCCAACGTCCTGACTTTC | CASSKRETTSGANVLTF